Listed here are 31 T cell receptor beta chains from one sample, sequenced in a study of T cells after yellow fever vaccination. Each CDR3 protein is one row after TCRdb ran MiXCR on the 5' RACE reads. The sample has roughly 250,000 distinct CDR3 sequences, 13% seen once. Here the sequenced sample was CD4+ T cells sorted from PBMCs, taken 45 days after the yellow fever booster vaccination. The receptors derive from a man aged 30 to 39 who received the YFV17D yellow fever vaccine.

V usage is TRBV20-1 and J usage is TRBJ1-2; D is undetermined. The V gene's germline CDR1 is DFQATT and CDR2 SNEGSKA (reference sequence). The CDR3 runs 16 residues. Trimming took off 6 bases at V and 2 bases at J, with 22 bases between the two ends. CDR3 in DNA: TGCAGTGCACCGGCGTGGAGGGTAGGCGTCAACTATGGCTACACCTTC. Protein sequence: CSAPAWRVGVNYGYTF.

This chain connects TRBV11-2 to TRBJ1-6; unclear D gene. V was pared by 3 bases and J by 5 bases, with 11 bases between. From germline, CDR1 is SGHAT and CDR2 FQNNGV. CDR3 length: 15 residues. In nucleotides, the CDR3 is TGTGCCAGCAGCTTTAGCGCCGGGAATAATTCACCCCTCCACTTT. As protein: CASSFSAGNNSPLHF.

This clonotype was seen a few times. The chain recombines TRBV4-2 with TRBJ2-5; the D is unclear. Deletions cut 1 base from V and 5 bases from J, with 17 bases between. CDR1 is LGHNA and CDR2 is YNFKEQ in the germline V gene. This CDR3 region has 16 residues. The CDR3 is CASSQGSIGRTETQYF. The CDR3 coding sequence is TGTGCCAGCAGCCAAGGATCCATCGGAAGAACGGAGACCCAGTACTTC.

There are a few counts of this clonotype. The junction shows a germline mismatch at one end, possibly a read error. The chain couples TRBV7-9 to TRBJ2-3, with TRBD1 identical over 8 bases. CDR3 length: 15 amino acids. Germline CDR1 and CDR2: SEHNR and FQNEAQ (reference sequence). The CDR3 DNA reads TGTGCCAGCAGCTTAGTCTCAGGGGGCACCGATACGCAGTATTTT. It codes for CASSLVSGGTDTQYF.

The J gene is TRBJ2-7, the V gene TRBV7-8, with a possible D match to TRBD2 (5 bases). The length of the CDR3 is 13 residues. V lost 5 bases and J lost 1, with 9 bases in between. The germline gives CDR1 SGHVS, CDR2 FQNEAQ. CDR3 sequence: CASSGGLSYEQYF. The CDR3 DNA is TGTGCCAGCAGCGGCGGGCTATCCTACGAGCAGTACTTC.

The chain carries TRBV20-1 and TRBJ2-1; 8 bases are a match to TRBD2. CDR3 length: 14 residues. Germline CDR1 and CDR2: DFQATT and SNEGSKA (reference sequence). V lost 7 bases and J lost 6; bases outside the gene matches: 11. In DNA form, the CDR3 reads TGCAGTGTTCCCGGGACTAGAGGGGCCAATGAGCAGTTCTTC. This translates into CSVPGTRGANEQFF.

This clonotype has ten or more counts. V usage is TRBV7-9 and J usage is TRBJ2-6; D not certain. This CDR3 contains 13 residues. V lost 5 bases to trimming and J lost 4 bases, with 6 bases between them. The germline V gene encodes CDR1 SEHNR and CDR2 FQNEAQ (reference sequence). Here the CDR3 DNA reads TGTGCCAGCAGCCTAAACGGGGCCAACGTCCTGACTTTC. This codes for CASSLNGANVLTF.

The chain is built from TRBV18 and TRBJ2-7; D is unresolved. Germline V lookup: CDR1 KGHSH, CDR2 LQKENI. Trimming took off 1 base at V and 9 bases at J, with 10 bases between the two ends. This CDR3 has 12 amino acids. The CDR3 spells CASSPQDEGQYF. The CDR3 DNA follows: TGTGCCAGCTCACCACAGGATGAAGGGCAGTACTTC.

The rearrangement uses TRBV19 and TRBJ2-3, with D hard to call. Germline loops: CDR1 LNHDA, CDR2 SQIVND (reference sequence). The CDR3 has 15 residues. Trimming took 1 base from V and 0 from J, leaving 8 bases between them. CDR3 DNA sequence: TGTGCCAGTAGTATAGGAACCCGAAGCACAGATACGCAGTATTTT. Its protein is CASSIGTRSTDTQYF.

This clonotype was seen just once. The chain recombines TRBV20-1 with TRBJ1-5; D gene unclear. Germline V gene sequence: CDR1 DFQATT, CDR2 SNEGSKA (reference sequence). This CDR3 has 15 residues. Trimming removed 2 bases from V and 4 bases from J, with 15 bases in between. The CDR3 DNA sequence: TGCAGTGCTAGAAGCACGGTGGTTGGAAATCAGCCCCAGCATTTT. It is translated as CSARSTVVGNQPQHF.

This clonotype was counted only a few times. This chain connects TRBV28 to TRBJ2-2; D is possibly TRBD1 (6 bases). The CDR3 spans 15 residues. V was pared by 7 bases and J by 0 bases, with 12 bases between. CDR1 is MDHEN and CDR2 is SYDVKM in the germline V gene. CDR3 DNA: TGTGCCAGCACAGGGGTAAACGCGAACACCGGGGAGCTGTTTTTT. This codes for CASTGVNANTGELFF.

This rearrangement joins TRBV11-3 to TRBJ2-1; possible D gene TRBD2, 5 bases. The CDR3 runs 13 residues. CDR1 and CDR2 (germline): SGHNT, YENEEA. Trimming removed 4 bases at V and 8 bases at J, with 12 bases between. CDR3 protein: CASSYGVGDEQFF. The CDR3 DNA reads TGTGCCAGCAGCTACGGGGTTGGGGATGAGCAGTTCTTC. The whole variable domain, remainder taken from reference TRBV11-3 and TRBJ2-1, is EAGVVQSPRYKIIEKKQPVAFWCNPISGHNTLYWYLQNLGQGPELLIRYENEEAVDDSQLPKDRFSAERLKGVDSTLKIQPAELGDSAVYLCASSYGVGDEQFFGPGTRLTVL.

In its sample, this clonotype was seen a few times. The V call is TRBV5-5, the J call TRBJ1-1; D is unclear. This CDR3 is 14 amino acids long. The germline V gene has CDR1 SGHKS and CDR2 YYEKEE (reference sequence). V lost 3 bases to trimming and J lost 7 bases, with 16 bases between them. CDR3 DNA sequence: TGTGCCAGCAGCTACATTCCGACCTTTGGTGAAGCTTTCTTT. Protein product: CASSYIPTFGEAFF.

This clonotype was picked up a small number of times. V usage is TRBV4-3 and J usage is TRBJ2-3; D is ambiguous. V was shortened by 1 base and J by 2 bases, with 7 bases between the two germline ends. CDR3 length: 14 amino acids. Per the germline V gene, CDR1 is LGHNA and CDR2 is YSLEER. CDR3 in amino acids: CASSQGSDTDTQYF. The CDR3 nucleotides are TGCGCCAGCAGCCAAGGGTCAGACACAGATACGCAGTATTTT.

A few counts support this clonotype. J is TRBJ2-1 and V is TRBV20-1; the match to TRBD2 covers 9 bases. The germline V gene encodes CDR1 DFQATT and CDR2 SNEGSKA (reference sequence). CDR3 size: 14 residues. CDR3 sequence reads: CRADMGTSWGEQFF. DNA of the CDR3: TGCAGGGCCGATATGGGGACTAGCTGGGGTGAGCAGTTCTTC.

This clonotype was picked up a small number of times. The chain joins TRBV27 to TRBJ2-7; TRBD2 aligns across 13 bases. V shed 2 bases, J shed 3 bases, and the junction held 10 bases outside the gene matches. Germline loops: CDR1 MNHEY, CDR2 SMNVEV (reference sequence). The CDR3 has 18 amino acids. This CDR3 is CASSLLSRLAGGIYEQYF. The DNA for the CDR3 is TGTGCCAGCAGTTTACTATCCCGACTAGCGGGAGGAATCTACGAGCAGTACTTC.

For the CDR3, the DNA is TGTGCCAGCAGTGCGGACAGGACAGGCACCGGGGAGCTGTTTTTT. Protein sequence: CASSADRTGTGELFF. This chain connects TRBV6-2 or TRBV6-3 to TRBJ2-2; 7 bases fit TRBD1. After removal of 5 bases from V and 4 bases from J, the junction contained 7 bases not matched to a gene. Germline lookup yields CDR1 MNHEY and CDR2 SVGEGT. This CDR3 region has 15 residues.

This clonotype was recorded many times. The J gene is TRBJ2-7, the V gene TRBV7-3; D may be TRBD2 (6 bases). There are 14 residues in the CDR3. Trimming stripped 3 bases from V and 5 bases from J, with 14 bases between. Germline V gene sequence: CDR1 SGHTA, CDR2 FQGTGA. CDR3 in amino acids: CASSFGSGADEQYF. DNA of the CDR3: TGTGCCAGCAGCTTTGGATCGGGAGCTGACGAGCAGTACTTC.

This clonotype was recorded a few times. This rearrangement joins TRBV27 to TRBJ2-1; tentatively, D is TRBD2 (6 bases). V was clipped by 4 bases and J by 3 bases, with 7 bases between them. The CDR3 covers 13 residues. Germline CDR1 reads MNHEY; CDR2 reads SMNVEV (reference sequence). The CDR3 coding sequence is TGTGCCAGCAGTTCTAGCGTCTACAATGAGCAGTTCTTC. Translating gives CASSSSVYNEQFF.

A few counts support this clonotype. The V gene is TRBV2, the J gene TRBJ1-2, with D unresolved. The CDR3 runs 13 residues. V shed 3 bases and J shed 4 bases, with 9 bases lying between them. Germline CDR1 is SNHLY and CDR2 is FYNNEI. CDR3 sequence (DNA): TGTGCCAGCAGTGATAGAGGGCTCTATGGCTACACCTTC. Its translation is CASSDRGLYGYTF.

Ten or more counts support this clonotype. The chain carries TRBV12-3 or TRBV12-4 and TRBJ2-5; no clear D. Deletions cut 3 bases from V and 2 bases from J, with 7 bases between. The CDR3 runs 13 residues. CDR3 nucleotides: TGTGCCAGCAGTTTTAGTGGGCAAGAGACCCAGTACTTC. It encodes CASSFSGQETQYF.

CDR3 in amino acids: CASSLPGSGSYNEQFF. In nucleotides, the CDR3 is TGTGCCAGCAGCTTACCTGGATCGGGATCCTACAATGAGCAGTTCTTC. The chain uses TRBV7-9 and TRBJ2-1, with D possibly matching TRBD2 (5 bases). The CDR3 is 16 amino acids. V lost 2 bases, J lost 1 base, and 12 bases lay in between. CDR1 and CDR2 from the germline V gene are SEHNR and FQNEAQ (reference sequence). The entire variable domain, with the rest obtained from reference TRBV7-9 and TRBJ2-1, is as follows: DTGVSQNPRHKITKRGQNVTFRCDPISEHNRLYWYRQTLGQGPEFLTYFQNEAQLEKSRLLSDRFSAERPKGSFSTLEIQRTEQGDSAMYLCASSLPGSGSYNEQFFGPGTRLTVL.

This CDR3 is CSAVGPGGSGYTF. CDR3 nucleotides: TGCAGTGCCGTCGGGCCTGGGGGCAGTGGCTACACCTTC. The chain joins TRBV20-1 to TRBJ1-2; D perhaps matches TRBD1 (6 bases). The CDR3 is made up of 13 amino acids. Germline lookup yields CDR1 DFQATT and CDR2 SNEGSKA (reference sequence). The V gene lost 6 bases and the J gene lost 7 bases, with 18 bases spanning the gap.

The chain couples TRBV3-1 to TRBJ2-1; D gene uncertain. CDR1 LGHDT and CDR2 YNNKEL come from the germline V gene (reference sequence). Trimming removed 0 bases at V and 1 base at J, with 13 bases between. The CDR3 loop spans 17 amino acids. The CDR3, as DNA: TGTGCCAGCAGCCAAGATTCTCTAGTTGCATCCTACAATGAGCAGTTCTTC. This translates into CASSQDSLVASYNEQFF.

The chain couples TRBV29-1 to TRBJ2-1; 7 bases align to TRBD2. This CDR3 contains 15 residues. Germline V lookup: CDR1 SQVTM, CDR2 ANQGSEA. The V and J ends lost 4 bases and 4 bases, in that order; junction bases with no gene match: 10. Here the CDR3 reads CSVVPSGYFYNEQFF. The CDR3, as DNA: TGCAGCGTTGTACCTAGCGGTTACTTTTACAATGAGCAGTTCTTC.

This sequence joins TRBV5-1 and TRBJ2-7, with TRBD1 matching over 7 bases. There are 15 residues in the CDR3. Looked up from germline, CDR1 is SGHRS and CDR2 is YFSETQ. With V trimmed by 6 bases and J by 3 bases, 12 bases remained unmatched. The chain's CDR3 is CASTQTGTDLYEQYF. CDR3 bases: TGCGCCAGCACACAAACCGGGACAGACCTCTACGAGCAGTACTTC. The full variable domain, with the rest looked up from reference TRBV5-1 and TRBJ2-7, is KAGVTQTPRYLIKTRGQQVTLSCSPISGHRSVSWYQQTPGQGLQFLFEYFSETQRNKGNFPGRFSGRQFSNSRSEMNVSTLELGDSALYLCASTQTGTDLYEQYFGPGTRLTVT.

The chain has TRBV12-3 or TRBV12-4 and TRBJ2-4, with a tentative D call TRBD2 (6 bases). With 7 bases removed from V and 0 bases from J, the gap between germline ends came to 19 bases. The CDR3 sequence is 17 residues long. The CDR3 spells CASTSGSGSLAKNIQYF. The CDR3 nucleotides are TGTGCCAGCACCTCCGGTAGCGGATCCTTAGCCAAAAACATTCAGTACTTC.

This clonotype was found a few times. The rearrangement links TRBV15 to TRBJ2-1, with TRBD2 identical over 7 bases. Germline V gene sequence: CDR1 LNHNV, CDR2 YYDKDF (reference sequence). The CDR3 length is 15 residues. V gave up 1 base and J gave up 5 bases; unmatched junction bases: 5. This chain's CDR3 is CATSRGASGHNEQFF. The CDR3 DNA reads TGTGCCACCAGCAGAGGGGCTAGCGGACACAATGAGCAGTTCTTC.

The chain couples TRBV20-1 to TRBJ2-1, with D possibly TRBD2 on 6 matching bases. The germline gives CDR1 DFQATT, CDR2 SNEGSKA (reference sequence). This CDR3 comprises 16 residues. The V and J ends lost 0 bases and 4 bases respectively, with 16 bases between them. CDR3 amino acids: CSARDLLSGHYNEQFF. Here the CDR3 DNA reads TGCAGTGCTAGAGATCTGCTTAGCGGCCATTACAATGAGCAGTTCTTC.

The V call is TRBV28, the J call TRBJ2-7, with TRBD1 matching 8 bases. V gave up 3 bases and J gave up 2 bases; unmatched junction bases: 9. CDR1 is MDHEN, CDR2 SYDVKM, per germline. CDR3 length: 16 amino acids. CDR3 in DNA: TGTGCCAGCAGTTTTGGACAGACAGGGGTAACCTACGAGCAGTACTTC. Translated, it gives CASSFGQTGVTYEQYF.

The chain combines TRBV3-1 with TRBJ2-2; TRBD2 aligns across 13 bases. Germline lookup yields CDR1 LGHDT and CDR2 YNNKEL (reference sequence). The CDR3 totals 16 residues. Trimming cost V 4 bases and J 3 bases; bases outside gene matches: 2. The chain's CDR3 is CASSLGLAGDTGELFF. Written as DNA, the CDR3 is TGTGCCAGCAGCCTCGGACTAGCGGGAGACACCGGGGAGCTGTTTTTT.